These 11 T cell receptor beta chains originate from one sample sequenced in a study of blood T cell repertoires in COVID-19. Sequencing was performed with immunoSEQ multiplex PCR; in TCRdb, only in-frame clones are kept and a portion is missing. The profile shows some 490,000 clones, 88% of them singletons. The sequencing input was PBMCs or T cells enriched from blood (not recorded which). The receptor set was obtained from a woman aged 55-75 years who had recovered from COVID-19.

A single count supports this clone. This sequence joins TRBV6-5 and TRBJ1-5; D not certain. Between the trimmed V and J ends, which lost 6 bases and 1 base, there was a span of 7 bases. Germline CDR1 MNHEY, CDR2 SVGAGI. The CDR3 covers 13 residues. As DNA, the CDR3 is TGTGCCAGCAGCCTAGACAGCAATCAGCCCCAGCATTTT. This encodes CASSLDSNQPQHF.

This chain links TRBV4-1 with TRBJ2-3; 14 positions agree with TRBD2. Germline values: CDR1 MGHRA, CDR2 YSYEKL. The CDR3 extends over 16 amino acids. V was pared by 4 bases and J by 3 bases, with 3 bases of the junction left unmatched. The chain's CDR3 is CASSRGLAGETDTQYF. In nucleotides, the CDR3 is TGCGCCAGCAGCCGGGGACTAGCGGGGGAGACAGATACGCAGTATTTT.

The V and J genes are TRBV6-2 or TRBV6-3 and TRBJ1-5, with 8 positions matching TRBD1. The germline gives CDR1 MNHEY, CDR2 SVGEGT. This CDR3 is 15 amino acids long. Losses at the gene ends were 2 bases for V and 3 bases for J; bases not matched to a gene: 3. The CDR3 is CASSYRTGTNQPQHF. The DNA for the CDR3 is TGTGCCAGCAGTTACCGGACAGGGACCAATCAGCCCCAGCATTTT.

Here the CDR3 DNA reads TGTGCCAGCAGTCACGACAGGGGAGATGGCTACACCTTC. Protein product: CASSHDRGDGYTF. The chain joins TRBV6-5 to TRBJ1-2; 8 positions match TRBD1. The CDR3 sequence is 13 residues long. With 5 bases clipped from V and 6 bases from J, the junction kept 5 bases outside the gene matches. Germline assignment: CDR1 MNHEY and CDR2 SVGAGI.

This clone was recorded once. The gene calls are TRBV10-3 and TRBJ2-3, with TRBD1 identical over 7 bases. With 3 bases clipped from V and 1 base from J, the junction kept 7 bases outside the gene matches. This CDR3 spans 16 amino acids. Germline V lookup: CDR1 ENHRY, CDR2 SYGVKD. The CDR3 is CAISEQTGSRTDTQYF. CDR3 nucleotides: TGTGCCATCAGTGAACAGACAGGGAGTCGCACAGATACGCAGTATTTT.

CDR3 loop: CASSRGGLSNQPQHF. Written as DNA, the CDR3 is TGTGCCAGCAGCCGCGGAGGACTCAGCAATCAGCCCCAGCATTTT. The V call is TRBV27, the J call TRBJ1-5; no reliable D call. The V gene's germline CDR1 is MNHEY and CDR2 SMNVEV (reference sequence). This CDR3 comprises 15 residues. The V end was cut by 6 bases, the J end by 1 base, with 13 bases between.

The gene calls are TRBV6-5 and TRBJ2-5; D might be TRBD2 (5 bases). V lost 2 bases and J lost 8, with 9 bases in between. The CDR3 is made up of 12 amino acids. The germline gives CDR1 MNHEY, CDR2 SVGAGI. The CDR3 protein is CASSYPEGTQYF. As DNA, the CDR3 is TGTGCCAGCAGTTACCCCGAGGGTACCCAGTACTTC.

This clone was seen a few times. In nucleotides, the CDR3 is TGTGCCAGCAGCCCGACAGATAGCAATCAGCCCCAGCATTTT. Its translation is CASSPTDSNQPQHF. V usage is TRBV7-2 and J usage is TRBJ1-5; TRBD1 might be the D (5 bases). CDR3 size: 14 residues. V shed 5 bases and J shed 0 bases, with 8 bases lying between them. From germline, CDR1 is SGHTA and CDR2 FQGNSA.

This clone was seen only once. This chain joins TRBV18 and TRBJ1-1, with D unresolved. This CDR3 is 18 amino acids long. Trimming took 0 bases from V and 6 from J, leaving 23 bases between them. The germline CDR1 and CDR2 sequences are KGHSH and LQKENI. This CDR3 reads CASSPPGSRTAGWAEAFF. As DNA, the CDR3 is TGTGCCAGCTCACCACCGGGGAGTCGCACAGCCGGATGGGCTGAAGCTTTCTTT.

This clone has only a few counts. The chain employs TRBV5-8 and TRBJ1-1; a possible D gene is TRBD1 (6 bases). V lost 1 base and J lost 1, with 11 bases in between. This CDR3 contains 15 residues. The V gene's germline CDR1 is SGHTS and CDR2 YDEGEE. The chain's CDR3 is CASSLYGRGNTEAFF. As DNA, the CDR3 is TGTGCCAGCAGCTTGTACGGCAGGGGGAACACTGAAGCTTTCTTT.

The chain couples TRBV5-1 to TRBJ2-2; D ambiguous. V lost 0 bases, J lost 6 bases, and 6 bases lay in between. The germline V gene encodes CDR1 SGHRS and CDR2 YFSETQ. This CDR3 has 13 amino acids. CDR3 sequence reads: CASSLAVSGELFF. CDR3 DNA sequence: TGCGCCAGCAGCTTGGCCGTGTCCGGGGAGCTGTTTTTT. Filled out from reference TRBV5-1 and TRBJ2-2, the complete variable domain reads KAGVTQTPRYLIKTRGQQVTLSCSPISGHRSVSWYQQTPGQGLQFLFEYFSETQRNKGNFPGRFSGRQFSNSRSEMNVSTLELGDSALYLCASSLAVSGELFFGEGSRLTVL.